This TCR beta chain was captured in a study of T cell changes during pregnancy in multiple sclerosis. Sequencing used immunoSEQ multiplex PCR; TCRdb keeps in-frame clones, though not all of them. The sample holds fewer than 45,000 clones, approximately 90% seen once. The source is a female donor in good health, enrolled as a control in a pregnancy study. The sequences come from peripheral blood, collected in the second trimester of pregnancy.

The CDR3 loop is CASSQELEGARGANVLTF. CDR3 in DNA: TGCGCCAGCAGCCAAGAGTTGGAGGGGGCGAGGGGGGCCAACGTCCTGACTTTC. The chain links TRBV4-3 to TRBJ2-6, with D perhaps TRBD1 (7 bases). V was shortened by 0 bases and J by 4 bases, with 16 bases between the two germline ends. This CDR3 has 18 amino acids. Germline V CDR1 and CDR2: LGHNA, YSLEER.